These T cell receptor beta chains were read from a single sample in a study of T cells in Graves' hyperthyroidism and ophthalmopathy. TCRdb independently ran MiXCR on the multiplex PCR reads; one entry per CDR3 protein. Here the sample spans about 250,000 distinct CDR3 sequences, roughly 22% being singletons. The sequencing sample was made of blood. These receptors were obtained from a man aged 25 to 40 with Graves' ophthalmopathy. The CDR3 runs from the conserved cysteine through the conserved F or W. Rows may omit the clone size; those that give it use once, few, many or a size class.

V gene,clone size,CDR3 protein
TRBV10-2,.,CASSRANTGELFF
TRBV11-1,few,CASSLVAEQYF
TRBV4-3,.,CASSYRGDPSPLHF
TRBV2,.,CASSGDRGRTGELFF
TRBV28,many,CASSFPNRDEQYF
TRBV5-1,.,CASSLGPQNTEAFF
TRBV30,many,CAWSKAGVAAEAFF
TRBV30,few,CAWGQGLAVGNQPQHF
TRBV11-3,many,CASSFSSPGTQYF
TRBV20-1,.,CSAPSPLAPSLGEQYF
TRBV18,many,CASSPRSKNTGELFF
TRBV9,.,CASSDDRYSGNTIYF
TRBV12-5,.,CASGSPIYNEQFF
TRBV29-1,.,CSTISGFNYGYTF
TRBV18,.,CASSATDSGSEAFF
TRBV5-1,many,CASSLVSGEAYEQYF
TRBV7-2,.,CASSLVRSSYNEQFF
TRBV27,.,CASSQGQGTRFGYTF
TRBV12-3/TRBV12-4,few,CASSRHWGNQPQHF
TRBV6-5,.,CASSYSRGSYNEQFF
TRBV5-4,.,CASSLVQGYNEQFF
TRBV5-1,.,CASSLQDSNYGYTF
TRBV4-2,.,CASSRTLDAPGEQYF
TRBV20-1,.,CSARDRTGEGQPQHF
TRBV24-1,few,CATSDLSGSSYNEQFF
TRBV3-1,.,CASNTVMTRANEQYF
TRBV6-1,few,CASSTIKKGATNEKLFF
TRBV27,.,CAISLGGSTDTQYF
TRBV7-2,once,CASSLLAHSTYEQYF
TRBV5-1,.,CASSSGQGYYGYTF
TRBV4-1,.,CASSQDTTSGSDEQYF
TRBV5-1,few,CASSLGTDYTEAFF
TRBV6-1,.,CASGGAEAFF
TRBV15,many,CATSRDRGGEKLFF
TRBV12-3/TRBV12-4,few,CASSFWQGSSNEQFF
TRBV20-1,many,CSAHSFNTSYEQYF
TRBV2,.,CCRGGYGYTF
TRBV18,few,CASSFTPDTGELFF
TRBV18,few,CASSPPNDRVKGNTIYF
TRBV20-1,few,CSARGPTGNTIYF
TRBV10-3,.,CAISEGFGGYGYTF
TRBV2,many,CASRRYEQYF